This paragraph covers one T cell receptor beta chain sequence. For the second PCR, which ran for about 7 to 11 cycles, a sample-barcoded 5' primer and a J-beta primer mix were used. TCRdb re-called the 5' RACE reads through MiXCR, storing one row per CDR3 protein. Among 450,000 to 700,000 distinct CDR3 sequences listed, roughly 29% were seen once. The CDR3 has 15 residues. Per the germline V gene, CDR1 is SGHTA and CDR2 is FQGNSA. The V end lost 9 bases, the J end lost 3 bases, and 21 bases lay between the germline ends. The donors, all healthy, were Caucasians living in Russia, aged roughly 6 to 100. The data derive from a study of blood T cells in healthy people across ages.

This sequence joins TRBV7-2 and TRBJ2-7; D might be TRBD1 (6 bases). This TCR was recovered from a woman in her seventies in good health. Material for sequencing was blood. Written as DNA, the CDR3 is TGTGCCAGTACGTCAGGGGTGGGGGACGTCTACGAGCAGTACTTC. This gives the protein CASTSGVGDVYEQYF.